These 32 T cell receptor beta chains share one sample of origin, sequenced in a study of CD8+CD57+ T cells in acquired aplastic anemia. Patients chosen for sequencing had shown CD8+CD57+ cell expansion by flow cytometry. For CDR3 and TCR beta VDJ profiling, genomic DNA was the template used. TCRdb recomputed calls from the reads with MiXCR, one row per CDR3 protein. The data hold 450,000 to 550,000 distinct CDR3 sequences, with roughly a third observed a single time. The sample taken for sequencing was sorted CD4+, CD8+, or CD8+CD57+ T cells (not recorded which) from PBMCs. Receptors originate from a human donor with aplastic anemia.

This clonotype was observed a handful of times. V is TRBV18 and J is TRBJ2-7; possible D gene TRBD1, 6 bases. CDR1 is KGHSH and CDR2 is LQKENI in the germline V gene. CDR3 length equals 14 residues. Trimming took off 0 bases at V and 1 base at J, with 7 bases between the two ends. The DNA of the CDR3 is TGTGCCAGCTCACCACCGGGGACATCCTACGAGCAGTACTTC. Amino acid sequence: CASSPPGTSYEQYF.

This clonotype came up a few times. The chain links TRBV10-3 to TRBJ1-2; the match to TRBD1 covers 9 bases. The junction had 11 bases not matched to a gene; V was cut back by 6 bases and J by 12 bases. CDR1 and CDR2 (germline): ENHRY, SYGVKD. This CDR3 comprises 13 residues. In DNA form, the CDR3 reads TGTGCCATCAGGGGGGACAGGGTCGCCGGAAACACCTTC. This gives the protein CAIRGDRVAGNTF.

This clonotype was counted only a few times. V and J are TRBV7-2 and TRBJ2-3; TRBD1 aligns across 11 bases. This CDR3 spans 15 amino acids. The germline V gene encodes CDR1 SGHTA and CDR2 FQGNSA. V was pared by 5 bases and J by 10 bases, with 11 bases of the junction left unmatched. In DNA, the CDR3 is TGTGCCAGCAGCGACGGACAGGGGGCGCCTAGCCCGCAGTATTTT. Translated: CASSDGQGAPSPQYF.

The rearrangement uses TRBV3-1 and TRBJ2-7, with a weak D call TRBD2 (6 bases). Trimming left V 1 base short and J 2 bases short, with 12 bases between. The germline V gene has CDR1 LGHDT and CDR2 YNNKEL (reference sequence). The CDR3 has 15 amino acids. The CDR3: CASSQGGGTTYEQYF. CDR3 coding DNA: TGTGCCAGCAGCCAAGGAGGCGGGACCACCTACGAGCAGTACTTC.

Points on this clonotype: An end of the junction differs from the germline gene, which may be a read error. The CDR3 nucleotides read TGTGCCAGCAGTATTACAGCTTCTAGCACAGATACGCAGTATTTT. This translates into CASSITASSTDTQYF. The chain joins TRBV19 to TRBJ2-3, with D unresolved. The CDR3 covers 15 residues. The germline CDR1 and CDR2 sequences are LNHDA and SQIVND (reference sequence).

This clonotype was seen at least ten times. The V and J genes are TRBV20-1 and TRBJ2-7, with D possibly TRBD2 on 6 matching bases. Germline V gene data show CDR1 as DFQATT and CDR2 as SNEGSKA (reference sequence). The CDR3 contains 13 residues. Trimming took 2 bases from V and 5 from J, leaving 13 bases between them. CDR3 residues: CSARRRESHEQYF. The CDR3 DNA sequence: TGCAGTGCTAGAAGGAGGGAGAGCCACGAGCAGTACTTC.

This clonotype was recorded a few times. This sequence joins TRBV2 and TRBJ2-5; TRBD2 matches at 12 bases. From germline, CDR1 is SNHLY and CDR2 FYNNEI. This CDR3 has 15 amino acids. In nucleotides, the CDR3 is TGTGCAACGCCGACACTAGCGGGGGGCCAAGAGACCCAGTACTTC. Its protein is CATPTLAGGQETQYF.

The chain employs TRBV11-2 and TRBJ1-6; D is uncertain. V was cut by 3 bases and J by 4 bases, with 7 bases left in between. In germline, CDR1 is SGHAT, CDR2 FQNNGV. The CDR3 is 14 residues long. The DNA for the CDR3 is TGTGCCAGCAGCTTGGACCTTTATAATTCACCCCTCCACTTT. Its protein is CASSLDLYNSPLHF.

This clonotype was found many times. The chain uses TRBV11-2 and TRBJ2-3; 11 nucleotides match TRBD2. The CDR3 covers 18 residues. The trim removed 1 base at V and 2 bases at J, leaving 8 bases unmatched. CDR1 and CDR2 from the germline V gene are SGHAT and FQNNGV. The CDR3 here is CASSLGGTSGTYTDTQYF. The CDR3 DNA is TGTGCCAGCAGCTTAGGAGGGACTAGCGGAACCTACACAGATACGCAGTATTTT.

The V call is TRBV2, the J call TRBJ1-6; the D gene is possibly TRBD1 (5 bases). The ends were cut back, 4 bases at V and 4 bases at J, with 11 bases in the middle. The CDR3 is 15 amino acids. Germline V gene data show CDR1 as SNHLY and CDR2 as FYNNEI. This CDR3 reads CASSAGRGYNSPLHF. The CDR3 DNA reads TGTGCCAGCAGTGCGGGACGGGGATATAATTCACCCCTCCACTTT. Full variable domain (rest looked up from reference TRBV2 and TRBJ1-6): EPEVTQTPSHQVTQMGQEVILRCVPISNHLYFYWYRQILGQKVEFLVSFYNNEISEKSEIFDDQFSVERPDGSNFTLKIRSTKLEDSAMYFCASSAGRGYNSPLHFGNGTRLTVT.

The chain combines TRBV3-1 with TRBJ1-1; the D is unclear. V was clipped by 1 base and J by 2 bases, with 8 bases between them. The CDR3 runs 14 residues. The germline CDR1 and CDR2 sequences are LGHDT and YNNKEL (reference sequence). In DNA form, the CDR3 reads TGTGCCAGCAGCCAAGCCAACAGAAACACTGAAGCTTTCTTT. Translation: CASSQANRNTEAFF.

In its sample, this clonotype was seen many times. V and J are TRBV29-1 and TRBJ1-2; D call uncertain. There are 15 residues in the CDR3. From germline, CDR1 is SQVTM and CDR2 ANQGSEA. The germline V and J ends were trimmed by 5 bases and 7 bases, with 23 bases remaining between them. CDR3 sequence (DNA): TGCAGCGTTTTGGACGAAGGCCGCCAGGTTGGTGGCTACACCTTC. Its translation: CSVLDEGRQVGGYTF.

Here the CDR3 reads CASRGGGTGYEQYF. CDR3 DNA: TGTGCCAGCAGGGGGGGGGGCACCGGCTACGAGCAGTACTTC. The chain employs TRBV28 and TRBJ2-7; the D gene is possibly TRBD2 (7 bases). This CDR3 is built from 14 residues. CDR1 is MDHEN and CDR2 is SYDVKM in the germline V gene. V lost 6 bases to trimming and J lost 3 bases, with 15 bases between them.

V is TRBV10-1 and J is TRBJ2-1; TRBD2 aligns across 7 bases. The germline CDR1 and CDR2 sequences are WNHNN and SYGVQD (reference sequence). V lost 6 bases and J lost 8; bases outside the gene matches: 7. The CDR3 totals 13 residues. The CDR3 sequence is CASRGGWGDEQFF. As DNA, the CDR3 is TGCGCCAGCAGGGGAGGGTGGGGGGATGAGCAGTTCTTC.

The chain combines TRBV2 with TRBJ2-7, with D unclear. Germline loops: CDR1 SNHLY, CDR2 FYNNEI. The CDR3 is 14 residues long. V was pared by 5 bases and J by 3 bases, with 14 bases between. CDR3 sequence: CASSLSVRGYEQYF. The CDR3 DNA is TGTGCCAGCAGTTTATCTGTCCGCGGCTACGAGCAGTACTTC.

Worth noting for this clonotype: At one boundary the junction diverges from the germline segment, which might be a read error. The chain employs TRBV6-1 and TRBJ1-2; 8 bases are shared with TRBD1. The CDR3 sequence is 13 residues long. CDR1 is MNHNS and CDR2 is SASEGT in the germline V gene. This CDR3 is CASNTRGPYGCTF. As DNA, the CDR3 is TGTGCCAGCAACACCAGGGGGCCCTATGGCTGCACCTTC.

This clonotype occurred many times. CDR3 loop: CASGGSFGTGGYTF. CDR3 DNA sequence: TGTGCCAGCGGGGGCTCGTTTGGGACAGGGGGCTACACCTTC. The rearrangement uses TRBV7-2 and TRBJ1-2; the match to TRBD1 covers 9 bases. Trimming cost V 8 bases and J 8 bases; bases outside gene matches: 12. CDR3 length equals 14 residues. Germline V gene data show CDR1 as SGHTA and CDR2 as FQGNSA.

The V and J genes are TRBV2 and TRBJ1-6; 7 bases match TRBD1. The V gene end was trimmed by 3 bases and the J gene end by 5 bases; junction bases not matched to a gene: 1. The V gene's germline CDR1 is SNHLY and CDR2 FYNNEI. The CDR3 is 14 amino acids. The CDR3 coding sequence is TGTGCCAGCAGTGACGGACAGGATAATTCACCCCTCCACTTT. Translating it yields CASSDGQDNSPLHF.

The chain is built from TRBV19 and TRBJ1-2, with D uncertain. Trimming left V 11 bases short and J 0 bases short, with 7 bases between. The CDR3 length is 11 residues. From germline, CDR1 is LNHDA and CDR2 SQIVND (reference sequence). The CDR3 reads CAWSPNYGYTF. The CDR3 DNA is TGTGCCTGGAGTCCTAACTATGGCTACACCTTC.

This clonotype was detected ten times or more. The chain uses TRBV7-6 and TRBJ2-5; D is undetermined. Trimming took off 4 bases at V and 7 bases at J, with 16 bases between the two ends. Germline assignment: CDR1 SGHVS and CDR2 FNYEAQ. The CDR3 extends over 14 amino acids. The CDR3: CASSSDGFRGTQYF. In DNA form, the CDR3 reads TGTGCCAGCAGCTCCGATGGCTTCCGAGGGACCCAGTACTTC.

This clonotype appeared a single time. The chain carries TRBV2 and TRBJ2-7; 11 nucleotides line up with TRBD2. This CDR3 spans 17 amino acids. CDR1 is SNHLY and CDR2 is FYNNEI in the germline V gene. Trimming took 2 bases from V and 6 from J; bases not matched to a gene: 12. CDR3 DNA sequence: TGTGCCAGCAGTGAACAGACCGGACTAGCGGGTAGTTTCGAGCAGTACTTC. This translates into CASSEQTGLAGSFEQYF.

The chain links TRBV14 to TRBJ2-5; D is unresolved. The V gene lost 0 bases and the J gene lost 5 bases, with 10 bases spanning the gap. Germline loops: CDR1 SGHDN, CDR2 FVKESK. The CDR3 loop spans 14 amino acids. For the CDR3, the DNA is TGTGCCAGCAGCCAAGATATGGTCAGGGAGACCCAGTACTTC. Residues: CASSQDMVRETQYF.

This clonotype was observed many times. This chain connects TRBV5-1 to TRBJ1-2, with D possibly matching TRBD1 (5 bases). Germline CDR1 is SGHRS and CDR2 is YFSETQ. The V gene lost 0 bases and the J gene lost 2 bases, with 8 bases spanning the gap. The CDR3 runs 14 residues. CDR3 DNA sequence: TGCGCCAGCAGCTTGGATGACAGAAACTATGGCTACACCTTC. Translated, it gives CASSLDDRNYGYTF.

This clonotype was seen more than once but under ten times. V and J are TRBV30 and TRBJ2-7; D tentatively fits TRBD1 or TRBD2 (5 bases each). This CDR3 is 13 amino acids long. CDR1 is GTSNPN, CDR2 SVGIG, per germline (reference sequence). The V end lost 5 bases, the J end lost 3 bases, and 14 bases lay between the germline ends. CDR3 in amino acids: CAWAGTGNYEQYF. CDR3 nucleotide sequence: TGTGCCTGGGCCGGGACGGGGAACTACGAGCAGTACTTC.

Ten or more counts support this clonotype. The V call is TRBV29-1, the J call TRBJ1-1; unclear D gene. The CDR3 runs 15 residues. CDR1 is SQVTM and CDR2 is ANQGSEA in the germline V gene. The germline V and J ends were trimmed by 6 bases and 1 base, with 18 bases remaining between them. CDR3 sequence (DNA): TGCAGCGTCTGGATGTCCCCCCGGCAGAACACTGAAGCTTTCTTT. Its protein product is CSVWMSPRQNTEAFF.

This clonotype has ten or more counts. The chain uses TRBV20-1 and TRBJ1-1; the D is unclear. Trimming left V 2 bases short and J 3 bases short, with 4 bases between. CDR3 length equals 11 residues. Germline V gives CDR1 DFQATT, CDR2 SNEGSKA (reference sequence). CDR3 DNA: TGCAGTGCTAGACAGGACACTGAAGCTTTCTTT. Translating it yields CSARQDTEAFF.

This chain uses TRBV5-1 with TRBJ2-3, with 7 positions matching TRBD1. From germline, CDR1 is SGHRS and CDR2 YFSETQ. There are 16 residues in the CDR3. V lost 0 bases to trimming and J lost 2 bases; unmatched junction nucleotides: 6. The chain's CDR3 is CASSLARTGLTDTQYF. The CDR3 DNA sequence: TGCGCCAGCAGCTTGGCGAGGACAGGCCTCACAGATACGCAGTATTTT.

This clonotype appeared many times. The gene calls are TRBV7-3 and TRBJ2-7; D is unresolved. Between the trimmed V and J ends, which lost 5 bases and 0 bases, there was a span of 11 bases. The CDR3 runs 14 residues. The V gene's germline CDR1 is SGHTA and CDR2 FQGTGA. In DNA, the CDR3 is TGTGCCAGCAGCCCTGACGGTTTCTCCTACGAGCAGTACTTC. Its translation is CASSPDGFSYEQYF.

For the CDR3, the DNA is TGCAGTGCTAGAGACAGGACTAGCGGGGACTCCAAGAACGAGCAGTACTTC. Protein product: CSARDRTSGDSKNEQYF. The chain links TRBV20-1 to TRBJ2-7; 12 bases fit TRBD2. The CDR3 is 17 amino acids. Germline V gene data show CDR1 as DFQATT and CDR2 as SNEGSKA (reference sequence). The ends lost 0 bases at V and 5 bases at J; junction bases unmatched: 11.

This clonotype was observed at least ten times. The V and J genes are TRBV7-8 and TRBJ1-6; D call uncertain. The germline V and J ends were trimmed by 1 base and 7 bases, with 8 bases remaining between them. The CDR3 extends over 14 amino acids. In germline, CDR1 is SGHVS, CDR2 FQNEAQ. CDR3 nucleotide sequence: TGTGCCAGCAGCTTAGAATCCCAGAATTCACCCCTCCACTTT. Its translation: CASSLESQNSPLHF.

This clonotype was seen more than once but under ten times. J is TRBJ1-2 and V is TRBV29-1; D gene uncertain. This CDR3 has 11 amino acids. Between the trimmed V and J ends, which lost 4 bases and 6 bases, there was a span of 9 bases. Germline V gives CDR1 SQVTM, CDR2 ANQGSEA. The chain's CDR3 is CSVGGRNGYTF. The CDR3 nucleotides read TGCAGCGTTGGAGGACGAAATGGCTACACCTTC.

This clonotype was picked up many times. The chain couples TRBV5-8 to TRBJ2-7; D is ambiguous. This CDR3 comprises 13 residues. Germline V lookup: CDR1 SGHTS, CDR2 YDEGEE. V lost 2 bases and J lost 1, with 7 bases in between. CDR3 residues: CASSLHTSYEQYF. The CDR3 DNA is TGTGCCAGCAGCTTACACACGTCCTACGAGCAGTACTTC. Combining the CDR3 with reference TRBV5-8 and TRBJ2-7 gives the whole variable domain EAGVTQSPTHLIKTRGQQATLRCSPISGHTSVYWYQQALGLGLQFLLWYDEGEERNRGNFPPRFSGRQFPNYSSELNVNALELEDSALYLCASSLHTSYEQYFGPGTRLTVT.